The clone carrying this T cell receptor (beta chain) occurred many times. Its target is unknown. These data originate in a study of T cell repertoires in cytomegalovirus infection. Study overall: Both recently identified HLA-C-restricted and well-studied HLA-B-restricted CMV epitopes were used in the study. From public TCR beta signatures came an indication of both CMV infection and matching HLA type.

In TCRdb, the reads were re-called with MiXCR into one record per CDR3 protein. This sample yields around 99,000 distinct CDR3 sequences, of which about 28% are seen a single time; 81% belongs to the top ten. General observations from the study: The study identified carriers of CMV plus the relevant HLA from cumulative public TCR beta family frequency. Dominating the ex vivo response were HLA-C-restricted CMV-specific TCR beta clonotypes.

The CDR3 has 15 amino acids. Trimming removed 4 bases from V and 7 bases from J; junction bases left unmatched: 12. Germline V gene lookup returns CDR1 MGHRA and CDR2 YSYEKL. The TCR sequence derives from a human donor in good health (CMV status not recorded). Some clones in this sample may be carry-over from other donors' samples. The source was CD8+ T cells from cultured PBMCs, collected from culture after CMV antigen stimulation. The chain has TRBV4-1 and TRBJ1-1; 7 bases fit TRBD1. The CDR3 protein is CASSPQMDRPYEAFF. CDR3 coding DNA: TGCGCCAGCAGCCCACAAATGGACAGGCCCTATGAAGCTTTCTTT.